This T cell receptor (beta chain) derives from a study of cytomegalovirus exposure and HLA in healthy donors. Study-level background: Inside one of the first data releases sat tens of millions of unique TCRs taken from HLA-typed donors. Regarding the study as a whole: A later analysis by the authors found several of the most significant clusters apparently linked to common viral pathogens. In a later analysis, at a false discovery rate of 0.05, approximately 15,000 TCR beta sequences matched HLA alleles.

Primers for the PCR totalled 60 Vbeta and 13 Jbeta. Here immunoSEQ multiplex PCR was the method, and the copy in TCRdb shows in-frame clones only, minus some. The table shows fewer than 150,000 clones, with approximately 76% occurring only once. The V gene's germline CDR1 is LGHNA and CDR2 YSLEER. The CDR3 has 17 amino acids. V lost 1 base and J 4 bases, leaving 17 bases between the germline ends. Remarks on this clone: Its cognate antigen is unknown.

The origin of this receptor is a middle-aged man in good health and CMV-seropositive. Sequencing used PBMCs. The chain links TRBV4-3 to TRBJ1-5; TRBD1 might be the D (5 bases). The CDR3 loop reads CASSQVWYGGRNQPQHF. CDR3 DNA: TGCGCCAGCAGCCAAGTATGGTATGGGGGGAGAAATCAGCCCCAGCATTTT.